This TCR beta chain was sequenced in a study of T cells in Graves' hyperthyroidism and ophthalmopathy. Not enrolled were patients with uncontrolled infection, other autoimmune disease, pregnancy or lactation. Germline V gene lookup returns CDR1 SNHLY and CDR2 FYNNEI. The CDR3 loop spans 12 amino acids. V lost 6 bases, J lost 5 bases, and 8 bases lay in between. A note on this clonotype: Antigen unknown.

Points from the study as a whole: Ophthalmopathy was separated from stable hyperthyroidism by a 13 V-J model. In blood, most of the thyroid clonotypes expanded above 0.001 were also present.

RNA transcripts gave rise to amplified TCR beta CDR3 regions. The study used the HTBI primer set for a first-round RT-PCR of the TCR CDR3. MiXCR, run by TCRdb on the multiplex PCR reads, gives a single entry per CDR3 protein. The sample has 450,000 to 600,000 distinct CDR3 sequences; about 20% are singletons. Input material: blood. This sequence joins TRBV2 and TRBJ2-1; D unclear. The source is a man aged 40-55 years with Graves' ophthalmopathy. CDR3 coding DNA: TGTGCCAGCAGGCCCCCCAACAATGAGCAGTTCTTC. Amino acid sequence: CASRPPNNEQFF. The variable domain in full, completed from reference TRBV2 and TRBJ2-1, reads EPEVTQTPSHQVTQMGQEVILRCVPISNHLYFYWYRQILGQKVEFLVSFYNNEISEKSEIFDDQFSVERPDGSNFTLKIRSTKLEDSAMYFCASRPPNNEQFFGPGTRLTVL.